The TCR beta chain described here comes from a study of cytomegalovirus exposure and HLA in healthy donors. Study outcomes and limitations: Some TCR beta chains (approximately 180 of them) were listed as cytomegalovirus-associated. Testing in vitro showed three CMV-associated chains specific for CMV antigens. It was found in a later analysis that first-cohort TCR clusters tended to co-occur in the approximately 130 validation repertoires.

This clone occurred once. Its antigen is still unknown. V lost 2 bases to trimming and J lost 1 base, with 6 bases between them. The CDR3 sequence is 14 residues long. CDR1 and CDR2 from the germline V gene are MNHEY and SMNVEV (reference sequence). Donors were drawn from the roughly 110-subject validation cohort, separate from the roughly 700-subject first cohort. Profiling relied on immunoSEQ multiplex PCR, and the TCRdb table lists in-frame clones only, not all of them. The table records 100,000 to 150,000 clones, more than 85% of them present only once. Sequenced: PBMCs. This TCR was recovered from a man between 18 and 29 years old in good health and CMV-seropositive. V gene TRBV27 combines with J gene TRBJ1-5, with D unresolved. The CDR3 DNA reads TGTGCCAGCAGTTTAATGTCAAGCAATCAGCCCCAGCATTTT. This gives the protein CASSLMSSNQPQHF.